These 10 T cell receptor beta chains were sequenced from one sample in a study of the immune and genomic landscape of osteosarcoma. Clones were sequenced by immunoSEQ multiplex PCR, and TCRdb holds only the in-frame ones, with some missing. This sample has over 550 clones; around 80% occur once, and the top ten carry about a sixth. Sequenced material: tumor tissue from a local recurrence in the calf muscle. These receptors originate from a woman aged 55 to 70 with osteosarcoma.

The rearrangement uses TRBV2 and TRBJ2-5, with D perhaps given as TRBD1 or TRBD2 (5 bases each). The CDR3 is made up of 14 amino acids. Germline V lookup: CDR1 SNHLY, CDR2 FYNNEI. The V and J ends lost 6 bases and 5 bases respectively, with 16 bases between them. CDR3 DNA: TGTGCCAGCAGGGGGCGAGGGAGTAGTGAGACCCAGTACTTC. Encoded protein: CASRGRGSSETQYF.

This clone was found a few times. V usage is TRBV27 and J usage is TRBJ1-2; D not certain. The germline V gene has CDR1 MNHEY and CDR2 SMNVEV (reference sequence). Deletions cut 7 bases from V and 7 bases from J, with 13 bases between. This CDR3 has 12 amino acids. The DNA for the CDR3 is TGTGCCAGCACAGACTCAATCGGTGGCTACACCTTC. It specifies CASTDSIGGYTF.

This chain links TRBV5-4 with TRBJ2-2; 11 bases agree with TRBD2. The CDR3 is made up of 17 amino acids. Germline CDR1 reads SGHNT; CDR2 reads YYREEE (reference sequence). V shed 3 bases, J shed 9 bases, and the junction held 13 bases outside the gene matches. This CDR3 reads CASSSGLAVSQPRELFF. CDR3 DNA sequence: TGTGCCAGCAGCTCGGGACTAGCGGTTTCCCAACCCCGGGAGCTGTTTTTT.

This clone came up once. The rearrangement uses TRBV5-1 and TRBJ2-2; 7 nucleotides match TRBD1. Per germline, CDR1 SGHRS and CDR2 YFSETQ. The junction had 14 bases not matched to a gene; V was cut back by 6 bases and J by 6 bases. This CDR3 spans 16 amino acids. CDR3 nucleotide sequence: TGCGCCAGCACCGGAAAGGAAGGGGGCGCTCCCGGGGAGCTGTTTTTT. Its protein product is CASTGKEGGAPGELFF.

The rearrangement joins TRBV27 to TRBJ2-3; D assignment may be TRBD1 or TRBD2 (5 bases each). This CDR3 is 15 amino acids long. Germline loops: CDR1 MNHEY, CDR2 SMNVEV (reference sequence). The ends were cut back, 0 bases at V and 9 bases at J, with 16 bases in the middle. CDR3: CASSLSGHMGGTQYF. The DNA of the CDR3 is TGTGCCAGCAGTTTATCTGGACATATGGGCGGGACGCAGTATTTT.

The chain uses TRBV4-3 and TRBJ1-2, with unresolved D. Trimming removed 0 bases at V and 7 bases at J, with 15 bases between. CDR3 length equals 15 residues. Germline V gene data show CDR1 as LGHNA and CDR2 as YSLEER. The CDR3 is CASSQDSMRSGGYTF. In nucleotides, the CDR3 is TGCGCCAGCAGCCAAGATAGCATGCGCAGCGGTGGCTACACCTTC.

V usage is TRBV19 and J usage is TRBJ2-1; TRBD2 might be the D (6 bases). CDR3 size: 14 residues. Germline V gives CDR1 LNHDA, CDR2 SQIVND (reference sequence). V shed 0 bases and J shed 9 bases, with 12 bases lying between them. CDR3 sequence (DNA): TGTGCCAGTAGTATAGAGAGACTAGTTGGTGAGCAGTTCTTC. This sequence encodes CASSIERLVGEQFF.

The CDR3 nucleotides read TGCGCCAGCAGCCAAAGGAGTCCAGGGCGTACTGAAGCTTTCTTT. Amino acid sequence: CASSQRSPGRTEAFF. J is TRBJ1-1 and V is TRBV4-1; the D gene is possibly TRBD1 (5 bases). CDR1 is MGHRA, CDR2 YSYEKL, per germline. Trimming shortened V by 2 bases and J by 5 bases, and 15 bases separated the two germline ends. This CDR3 spans 15 amino acids.

The chain carries TRBV27 and TRBJ2-2, with TRBD2 identical over 10 bases. J was trimmed by 5 bases and V by 7 bases; bases with no gene match: 10. Germline loops: CDR1 MNHEY, CDR2 SMNVEV (reference sequence). The CDR3 loop spans 16 amino acids. CDR3 in DNA: TGTGCCAGCACCCCAAGGCCAGCGGGAGGGACCGGGGAGCTGTTTTTT. This translates into CASTPRPAGGTGELFF.

V is TRBV7-6 and J is TRBJ2-5; 12 nucleotides match TRBD2. With V trimmed by 4 bases and J by 7 bases, 7 bases remained unmatched. This CDR3 has 15 residues. The germline V gene has CDR1 SGHVS and CDR2 FNYEAQ. CDR3 loop: CASSYASGRAGTQYF. CDR3 nucleotide sequence: TGTGCCAGCAGCTACGCTAGCGGGAGGGCGGGGACCCAGTACTTC. The full variable domain, with the rest looked up from reference TRBV7-6 and TRBJ2-5, is GAGVSQSPRYKVTKRGQDVALRCDPISGHVSLYWYRQALGQGPEFLTYFNYEAQQDKSGLPNDRFSAERPEGSISTLTIQRTEQRDSAMYRCASSYASGRAGTQYFGPGTRLLVL.